A single sample is the source of the 3 T cell receptor beta chains below, sequenced in a study of T-cell reconstitution after alpha-beta-depleted transplantation in children. Molecular barcoding with unique molecular identifiers was used for the TCRbeta library. TCRdb passed the PCR reads through MiXCR, listing each CDR3 protein once. This sample carries a few hundred thousand distinct CDR3 sequences, 20% to 30% of them seen once, and the ten largest clones take 30% to 40%. This specimen consisted of PBMCs, obtained before TCRalphabeta/CD19-depleted stem cell transplant. The receptors come from a boy younger than two with Wiskott-Aldrich syndrome, due to receive a stem cell transplant.

The CDR3 protein is CAISRGGEDTQYF. The CDR3 region has the DNA TGTGCCATCTCCCGCGGGGGAGAGGATACGCAGTATTTT. The rearrangement uses TRBV10-3 and TRBJ2-3, with 7 bases matching TRBD2. Germline V gives CDR1 ENHRY, CDR2 SYGVKD. V lost 8 bases and J lost 6; bases outside the gene matches: 8. The CDR3 sequence is 13 residues long.

The rearrangement joins TRBV10-3 to TRBJ2-3; 7 nucleotides agree with TRBD1. The J segment lost 6 bases and the V segment lost 3 bases, leaving 6 bases of the junction unmatched. Germline CDR1 reads ENHRY; CDR2 reads SYGVKD. The CDR3 loop spans 14 amino acids. The CDR3 nucleotides read TGTGCCATCAGTGAAGACAGGGTTACGGATACGCAGTATTTT. Translated: CAISEDRVTDTQYF.

V is TRBV30 and J is TRBJ2-1, with no clear D. Germline V CDR1 and CDR2: GTSNPN, SVGIG (reference sequence). Trimming shortened V by 4 bases and J by 1 base, and 11 bases separated the two germline ends. The CDR3 extends over 14 amino acids. The CDR3 spells CAWKVGDSYNEQFF. The CDR3 DNA reads as TGTGCCTGGAAGGTGGGTGATTCCTACAATGAGCAGTTCTTC.